The 25 T cell receptor beta chains given below trace back to one sample, sequenced in a study of blood T cells in healthy people across ages. Primers used in a second PCR of about 7 to 12 cycles were a sample-barcoded 5' primer and a J-beta primer mix. TCRdb reanalysed the 5' RACE reads using MiXCR and keeps one entry per CDR3 protein. Of 710,000 or so distinct CDR3 sequences listed, 22% are singletons. The specimen sequenced was blood. These TCRs come from a man aged 70 or older in good health.

In its sample, this clonotype was seen a few times. The chain employs TRBV4-1 and TRBJ1-2; tentatively, D is TRBD1 (6 bases). The CDR3 has 14 residues. V was clipped by 1 base and J by 8 bases, with 14 bases between them. The germline CDR1 and CDR2 sequences are MGHRA and YSYEKL. The CDR3 region is CASSQGDNLSGYTF. In DNA, the CDR3 is TGCGCCAGCAGCCAAGGGGACAACCTTTCGGGCTACACCTTC.

This clonotype was detected many times. The J gene is TRBJ2-6, the V gene TRBV6-5; 9 bases match TRBD1. The trim removed 0 bases at V and 0 bases at J, leaving 0 bases unmatched. Germline V gene data show CDR1 as MNHEY and CDR2 as SVGAGI. The CDR3 is made up of 17 amino acids. The CDR3 here is CASSYSGQGSGANVLTF. CDR3 sequence (DNA): TGTGCCAGCAGTTACTCGGGACAGGGCTCTGGGGCCAACGTCCTGACTTTC.

This clonotype was counted a few times. This chain connects TRBV28 to TRBJ1-1; D remains ambiguous. The germline V gene has CDR1 MDHEN and CDR2 SYDVKM. The CDR3 loop spans 15 amino acids. Trimming took 8 bases from V and 0 from J, leaving 16 bases between them. The CDR3 reads CASRATELMNTEAFF. CDR3 nucleotides: TGTGCCAGCCGCGCCACGGAGCTTATGAACACTGAAGCTTTCTTT.

This clonotype has a count of ten or more. The genes are TRBV5-1 and TRBJ1-1; TRBD1 is a possible D gene (5 bases). The V and J ends lost 0 bases and 3 bases respectively, with 9 bases between them. Germline loops: CDR1 SGHRS, CDR2 YFSETQ. The CDR3 runs 14 residues. CDR3 region: CASSLEGRDTEAFF. CDR3 DNA sequence: TGCGCCAGCAGCTTGGAGGGGAGGGACACTGAAGCTTTCTTT. Based on the CDR3 plus reference TRBV5-1 and TRBJ1-1, the full variable domain is KAGVTQTPRYLIKTRGQQVTLSCSPISGHRSVSWYQQTPGQGLQFLFEYFSETQRNKGNFPGRFSGRQFSNSRSEMNVSTLELGDSALYLCASSLEGRDTEAFFGQGTRLTVV.

This chain connects TRBV5-1 to TRBJ2-2; D is possibly TRBD1 or TRBD2 (5 bases each). This CDR3 has 16 residues. Germline V gene data show CDR1 as SGHRS and CDR2 as YFSETQ. V was clipped by 4 bases and J by 0 bases, with 13 bases between them. CDR3 DNA sequence: TGCGCCAGCAGCACCCAGGGAGATGCGAACACCGGGGAGCTGTTTTTT. This gives the protein CASSTQGDANTGELFF. Full variable domain (remainder filled in from reference TRBV5-1 and TRBJ2-2): KAGVTQTPRYLIKTRGQQVTLSCSPISGHRSVSWYQQTPGQGLQFLFEYFSETQRNKGNFPGRFSGRQFSNSRSEMNVSTLELGDSALYLCASSTQGDANTGELFFGEGSRLTVL.

On this clonotype: Relative to the germline gene, one junction end is altered; a read error may explain this. The rearrangement links TRBV5-1 to TRBJ2-5; 8 bases match TRBD2. The J call is in doubt because the DNA end fits TRBJ2-7 better. The V gene's germline CDR1 is SGHRS and CDR2 YFSETQ. The CDR3 has 15 residues. Written as DNA, the CDR3 is TGTGCCAGCAGCTCGGGGCGGGGGGCTGCCTACGAGCAGTACTTC. It codes for CASSSGRGAAYEQYF.

V usage is TRBV7-8 and J usage is TRBJ2-1; no clear D. CDR1 is SGHVS, CDR2 FQNEAQ, per germline. This CDR3 comprises 15 residues. Between the trimmed V and J ends, which lost 2 bases and 2 bases, there was a span of 10 bases. The CDR3 DNA sequence: TGTGCCAGCAGCTTATGGACCCGCACCTACAATGAGCAGTTCTTC. Translated: CASSLWTRTYNEQFF.

This clonotype showed up just a few times. V is TRBV5-1 and J is TRBJ2-5; perhaps TRBD2 as D (5 bases). Germline V gene data show CDR1 as SGHRS and CDR2 as YFSETQ. Trimming removed 5 bases at V and 4 bases at J, with 15 bases between. The CDR3 spans 14 residues. Written as DNA, the CDR3 is TGCGCCAGCAGATCGGGATTCTCGGGAGAGACCCAGTACTTC. Translation: CASRSGFSGETQYF.

This clonotype has a handful of counts. CDR3 sequence: CSARTTGRETQYF. The CDR3 DNA sequence: TGCAGTGCTAGAACGACAGGGCGGGAGACCCAGTACTTC. J is TRBJ2-5 and V is TRBV20-1, with TRBD1 matching 7 bases. The CDR3 consists of 13 residues. V trimming: 2 bases; J trimming: 5 bases; junction bases outside the gene matches: 5. Germline V gene data show CDR1 as DFQATT and CDR2 as SNEGSKA (reference sequence).

This clonotype was detected only a few times. V is TRBV12-3 or TRBV12-4 and J is TRBJ2-4; D may match TRBD1 or TRBD2 (5 bases each). V gave up 5 bases and J gave up 8 bases, with 22 bases separating them. The CDR3 is 16 residues long. The CDR3 spells CASSPRDGSTVDIQYF. CDR3 coding DNA: TGTGCCAGCAGTCCCCGGGACGGATCCACAGTAGACATTCAGTACTTC.

This clonotype appeared a few times. The DNA is left out, because the CDR3 cannot be placed on it with certainty; the CDR3 is given as TCRdb lists it. The chain joins TRBV6-5 to TRBJ1-4; the table's D call, TRBD1, has no DNA check behind it. Germline V gene data show CDR1 as MNHEY and CDR2 as SVGAGI. The CDR3 is 15 residues long, ends included. The CDR3 reads CASSSSGQGYEKLFF.

The chain combines TRBV5-1 with TRBJ1-4; D gene ambiguous. Trimming left V 0 bases short and J 2 bases short, with 17 bases between. The germline V gene encodes CDR1 SGHRS and CDR2 YFSETQ. This CDR3 has 18 amino acids. CDR3 in amino acids: CASSLAGPPGSTNEKLFF. Here the CDR3 DNA reads TGCGCCAGCAGCTTGGCCGGCCCTCCGGGATCGACTAATGAAAAACTGTTTTTT.

DNA for the CDR3: TGTGCCAGCGGAGAGGGGGTACCCTACAATGAGCAGTTCTTC. This codes for CASGEGVPYNEQFF. The V gene is TRBV28, the J gene TRBJ2-1; weak D call: TRBD1 (6 bases). Between the trimmed V and J ends, which lost 8 bases and 2 bases, there was a span of 13 bases. Germline CDR1 is MDHEN and CDR2 is SYDVKM. This CDR3 spans 14 amino acids.

This rearrangement joins TRBV3-1 to TRBJ2-3, with D maybe TRBD2 (6 bases). V was pared by 7 bases and J by 5 bases, with 16 bases between. The CDR3 runs to 14 residues. Germline V lookup: CDR1 LGHDT, CDR2 YNNKEL (reference sequence). CDR3 sequence reads: CASTISVGGDTQYF. The DNA for the CDR3 is TGTGCCAGCACCATCTCCGTCGGGGGAGATACGCAGTATTTT.

This chain connects TRBV28 to TRBJ2-5; possibly TRBD1 for D (5 bases). Trimming took off 6 bases at V and 11 bases at J, with 19 bases between the two ends. This CDR3 has 13 amino acids. CDR1 is MDHEN, CDR2 SYDVKM, per germline. This chain's CDR3 is CASRPRVRGEQYF. The CDR3 nucleotides are TGTGCCAGCAGACCCAGGGTTAGGGGTGAGCAGTACTTC.

This clonotype was recorded many times. The chain employs TRBV7-2 and TRBJ1-4, with a possible D match to TRBD1 (5 bases). Germline V lookup: CDR1 SGHTA, CDR2 FQGNSA. The CDR3 spans 12 residues. With 4 bases removed from V and 8 bases from J, the gap between germline ends came to 8 bases. Here the CDR3 DNA reads TGTGCCAGCAGCTCGAGGGGAGAAAAACTGTTTTTT. Translation gives CASSSRGEKLFF.

The V and J genes are TRBV20-1 and TRBJ2-1; 8 positions match TRBD2. Germline V gene sequence: CDR1 DFQATT, CDR2 SNEGSKA (reference sequence). The CDR3 has 13 amino acids. J lost 6 bases, V lost 3 bases, and 4 bases had no gene match. CDR3 loop: CSASGGALNEQFF. The CDR3 nucleotides read TGCAGTGCTAGCGGGGGGGCCCTCAATGAGCAGTTCTTC.

In its sample, this clonotype was seen once. The chain has TRBV20-1 and TRBJ2-7, with D tentatively TRBD1 or TRBD2 (5 bases each). Looked up from germline, CDR1 is DFQATT and CDR2 is SNEGSKA (reference sequence). The CDR3 contains 13 residues. Trimming removed 0 bases from V and 4 bases from J, with 10 bases in between. CDR3 nucleotide sequence: TGCAGTGCTAGAGATCTGGGGGATTACGAGCAGTACTTC. This translates into CSARDLGDYEQYF.

The chain links TRBV5-1 to TRBJ2-7; a possible D gene is TRBD2 (6 bases). V was cut by 0 bases and J by 3 bases, with 16 bases left in between. The CDR3 is made up of 16 amino acids. CDR1 and CDR2 from the germline V gene are SGHRS and YFSETQ. The DNA for the CDR3 is TGCGCCAGCAGCTTGGTGATGGCGGGGCATTACTACGAGCAGTACTTC. Protein sequence: CASSLVMAGHYYEQYF.

This rearrangement joins TRBV7-9 to TRBJ1-1; 7 bases align to TRBD1. The CDR3 is 15 residues long. CDR1 is SEHNR, CDR2 FQNEAQ, per germline (reference sequence). The trim removed 5 bases at V and 1 base at J, leaving 7 bases unmatched. The CDR3 loop is CASSRIGTANTEAFF. For the CDR3, the DNA is TGTGCCAGCAGCAGAATAGGGACAGCGAACACTGAAGCTTTCTTT.

Notes on this clonotype: A much larger clone differs from this one at a single base, so this may be a read error. The V and J genes are TRBV27 and TRBJ1-2; a possible D gene is TRBD1 (6 bases). There are 12 residues in the CDR3. Germline V gene lookup returns CDR1 MNHEY and CDR2 SMNVEV (reference sequence). The DNA of the CDR3 is TGTGCCAGCAGTTTCGGCAGGGGCGGCTACGCCTTC. It is translated as CASSFGRGGYAF.

V usage is TRBV5-5 and J usage is TRBJ2-1, with 7 nucleotides matching TRBD2. V lost 3 bases and J lost 14; bases outside the gene matches: 5. This CDR3 has 11 residues. CDR1 and CDR2 (germline): SGHKS, YYEKEE (reference sequence). The CDR3: CASSWGLAEFF. CDR3 bases: TGTGCCAGCAGCTGGGGCCTAGCGGAGTTCTTC.

The chain carries TRBV7-6 and TRBJ2-3; 8 positions match TRBD2. This CDR3 comprises 16 residues. J gave up 5 bases and V 5 bases, and 12 bases lay outside the gene matches. Germline V lookup: CDR1 SGHVS, CDR2 FNYEAQ. The CDR3 sequence: CASSPLAAQRGDTQYF. CDR3 DNA: TGTGCCAGCAGCCCACTAGCGGCCCAGAGGGGAGATACGCAGTATTTT.

The V call is TRBV2, the J call TRBJ2-3; TRBD1 is a possible D gene (5 bases). Germline loops: CDR1 SNHLY, CDR2 FYNNEI. The CDR3 contains 15 residues. Trimming stripped 5 bases from V and 5 bases from J, with 17 bases between. The CDR3 bases are TGTGCCAGCAGTCTCAGGGCCCCGGGTGGAGATACGCAGTATTTT. This translates into CASSLRAPGGDTQYF.

This clonotype has a handful of counts. This chain joins TRBV12-3 or TRBV12-4 and TRBJ2-5; D is unclear. V shed 0 bases and J shed 4 bases, with 9 bases lying between them. The CDR3 runs to 14 residues. Here the CDR3 reads CASSLALKGETQYF. CDR3 sequence (DNA): TGTGCCAGCAGTTTAGCATTGAAGGGAGAGACCCAGTACTTC.